These 22 T cell receptor beta chains originate from one sample sequenced in a study of T cells in Graves' hyperthyroidism and ophthalmopathy. RNA transcripts gave rise to amplified TCR beta CDR3 regions. HTBI primers were the set used in a first-round RT-PCR of the TCR CDR3. TCRdb itself ran the multiplex PCR reads through MiXCR, one entry per CDR3 protein. The sample includes roughly 710,000 distinct CDR3 sequences, roughly a third of them seen just once. Material for sequencing was blood. These receptors came from a woman between 40 and 50 years old with Graves' hyperthyroidism.

This clonotype appeared a few times. Germline and junction disagree at one end, which may indicate a read error. V is TRBV7-2 and J is TRBJ1-6, with D hard to call. Germline loops: CDR1 SGHTA, CDR2 FQGNSA. The length of the CDR3 is 8 residues. CDR3 coding DNA: TGTGCCAGCAGCTTAGTCCCCTTT. Protein sequence: CASSLVPF.

This clonotype was seen ten or more times. The chain links TRBV7-8 to TRBJ2-7, with TRBD2 as a possible D gene (5 bases). Per germline, CDR1 SGHVS and CDR2 FQNEAQ. Deletions cut 5 bases from V and 0 bases from J, with 17 bases between. The CDR3 sequence is 16 residues long. CDR3 sequence reads: CASSTYLGLSSYEQYF. CDR3 in DNA: TGTGCCAGCAGCACGTACCTCGGACTGTCCTCCTACGAGCAGTACTTC.

This chain connects TRBV29-1 to TRBJ1-1; possible D gene TRBD1, 5 bases. The ends were cut back, 8 bases at V and 4 bases at J, with 14 bases in the middle. The CDR3 runs to 12 residues. The V gene's germline CDR1 is SQVTM and CDR2 ANQGSEA. The CDR3 sequence is CSSMGEGTEAFF. In DNA form, the CDR3 reads TGCAGCTCCATGGGGGAGGGCACTGAAGCTTTCTTT.

The rearrangement links TRBV18 to TRBJ1-6; D is unclear. The CDR3 is 12 amino acids. Germline CDR1 is KGHSH and CDR2 is LQKENI. V was pared by 3 bases and J by 9 bases, with 6 bases between. DNA of the CDR3: TGTGCCAGCTCACCGGACGGTTCACCCCTCCACTTT. It translates to CASSPDGSPLHF.

The chain uses TRBV10-1 and TRBJ2-2, with 7 bases fitting TRBD2. The CDR3 runs to 14 residues. Germline V gene lookup returns CDR1 WNHNN and CDR2 SYGVQD (reference sequence). Unmatched junction bases numbered 9, after V lost 8 bases and J lost 6 bases. The CDR3 is CASSGIRGAGELFF. The CDR3 nucleotides read TGCGCCAGCTCGGGAATTCGGGGGGCCGGGGAGCTGTTTTTT.

This clonotype was seen a few times. The chain has TRBV6-5 and TRBJ1-1, with D tentatively TRBD1 (5 bases). The CDR3 is 13 amino acids. Trimming removed 2 bases from V and 6 bases from J, with 10 bases in between. Germline V gene data show CDR1 as MNHEY and CDR2 as SVGAGI. CDR3 sequence: CASSYHRGAEAFF. The CDR3 DNA sequence: TGTGCCAGCAGTTACCACAGAGGGGCTGAAGCTTTCTTT.

The chain recombines TRBV5-1 with TRBJ2-7; 9 bases fit TRBD1. CDR1 SGHRS and CDR2 YFSETQ come from the germline V gene. The CDR3 contains 14 residues. Trimming removed 4 bases from V and 5 bases from J; junction bases left unmatched: 7. This chain's CDR3 is CASSEQGAGNEQYF. The CDR3, as DNA: TGCGCCAGCAGCGAACAGGGGGCCGGCAACGAGCAGTACTTC.

This clonotype was observed many times. J is TRBJ1-1 and V is TRBV7-9, with D uncertain. The germline gives CDR1 SEHNR, CDR2 FQNEAQ (reference sequence). The germline V and J ends were trimmed by 4 bases and 6 bases, with 12 bases remaining between them. The CDR3 runs to 13 residues. This CDR3 reads CASSSPGSPEAFF. The CDR3 region has the DNA TGTGCCAGCAGCTCCCCCGGGAGCCCTGAAGCTTTCTTT.

This clonotype was picked up a small number of times. This sequence joins TRBV7-9 and TRBJ2-7, with D possibly being TRBD2 (7 bases). This CDR3 spans 12 amino acids. Germline V gene lookup returns CDR1 SEHNR and CDR2 FQNEAQ (reference sequence). V lost 8 bases to trimming and J lost 7 bases, with 15 bases between them. CDR3 region: CASDGGRGEQYF. CDR3 in DNA: TGTGCCAGCGACGGGGGGCGAGGTGAGCAGTACTTC.

This clonotype was observed many times. The chain has TRBV5-6 and TRBJ1-2; 8 bases align to TRBD1. Losses at the gene ends were 3 bases for V and 8 bases for J; bases not matched to a gene: 9. From germline, CDR1 is SGHDT and CDR2 YYEEEE. This CDR3 comprises 14 residues. The CDR3, as DNA: TGTGCCAGCAGCTACCGACAGGGGACTTACGGCTACACCTTC. This gives the protein CASSYRQGTYGYTF.

This clonotype showed up just a few times. The chain combines TRBV10-1 with TRBJ2-2; perhaps TRBD1 as D (6 bases). V was shortened by 3 bases and J by 4 bases, with 12 bases between the two germline ends. The CDR3 length is 15 residues. CDR1 and CDR2 from the germline V gene are WNHNN and SYGVQD (reference sequence). The CDR3 sequence: CASSDQGIGTGELFF. In DNA form, the CDR3 reads TGCGCCAGCAGTGATCAGGGGATCGGCACCGGGGAGCTGTTTTTT.

This clonotype has ten or more counts. CDR3 amino acids: CSARSPNRTGGQPQHF. CDR3 sequence (DNA): TGCAGTGCTAGATCCCCTAATAGGACAGGTGGGCAGCCCCAGCATTTT. The rearrangement joins TRBV20-1 to TRBJ1-5, with 7 bases lining up with TRBD1. V was pared by 2 bases and J by 7 bases, with 14 bases of the junction left unmatched. The germline gives CDR1 DFQATT, CDR2 SNEGSKA (reference sequence). This CDR3 has 16 residues.

The chain has TRBV27 and TRBJ2-7; D not resolved. Between the trimmed V and J ends, which lost 6 bases and 4 bases, there was a span of 22 bases. The length of the CDR3 is 16 residues. Looked up from germline, CDR1 is MNHEY and CDR2 is SMNVEV (reference sequence). CDR3: CASRRSRRADLYEQYF. CDR3 bases: TGTGCCAGCAGACGGTCGCGAAGGGCAGATTTATACGAGCAGTACTTC.

This clonotype turned up a few times. A much bigger clone sits one base away, suggesting this may be a read error. This chain links TRBV15 with TRBJ1-1; no clear D. Germline CDR1 LNHNV, CDR2 YYDKDF (reference sequence). V lost 8 bases and J 0 bases, leaving 19 bases between the germline ends. CDR3 length: 16 amino acids. As DNA, the CDR3 is TGTGCCACCGGCCCACGGGAGAATCCCATGAACACTGAAGCTTTCTTT. Protein product: CATGPRENPMNTEAFF. Full variable domain (missing parts from reference TRBV15 and TRBJ1-1): DAMVIQNPRYQVTQFGKPVTLSCSQTLNHNVMYWYQQKSSQAPKLLFHYYDKDFNNEADTPDNFQSRRPNTSFCFLDIRSPGLGDTAMYLCATGPRENPMNTEAFFGQGTRLTVV.

The sample holds many counts of this clonotype. The chain uses TRBV5-1 and TRBJ1-5; D ambiguous. The CDR3 covers 15 residues. Trimming stripped 2 bases from V and 0 bases from J, with 9 bases between. The germline gives CDR1 SGHRS, CDR2 YFSETQ. CDR3 loop: CASSFGQDSNQPQHF. In DNA, the CDR3 is TGCGCCAGCAGCTTTGGGCAGGATAGCAATCAGCCCCAGCATTTT.

The J gene is TRBJ2-5, the V gene TRBV7-2, with D maybe TRBD2 (6 bases). Trimming removed 4 bases from V and 2 bases from J, with 14 bases in between. The V gene's germline CDR1 is SGHTA and CDR2 FQGNSA. This CDR3 is 15 amino acids long. CDR3 residues: CASSWYGGVQETQYF. In nucleotides, the CDR3 is TGTGCCAGCAGCTGGTATGGCGGGGTTCAAGAGACCCAGTACTTC. The full variable domain, rest sourced from reference TRBV7-2 and TRBJ2-5, is GAGVSQSPSNKVTEKGKDVELRCDPISGHTALYWYRQSLGQGLEFLIYFQGNSAPDKSGLPSDRFSAERTGGSVSTLTIQRTQQEDSAVYLCASSWYGGVQETQYFGPGTRLLVL.

The chain couples TRBV7-2 to TRBJ2-3, with D perhaps matching TRBD1 or TRBD2 (6 bases each). This CDR3 comprises 12 residues. Germline loops: CDR1 SGHTA, CDR2 FQGNSA. Deletions cut 11 bases from V and 2 bases from J, with 11 bases between. Written as DNA, the CDR3 is TGTGCCGGAGGGGGGTACACAGATACGCAGTATTTT. Translation: CAGGGYTDTQYF.

A remark on this clonotype: This sequence may be a read error, since a much larger clone differs from it by one base. The rearrangement joins TRBV7-9 to TRBJ1-1; D ambiguous. The CDR3 consists of 14 residues. From germline, CDR1 is SEHNR and CDR2 FQNEAQ (reference sequence). Here the CDR3 DNA reads TGTGCCAGCAGCTTCCCGGCAGAAATCGCTGAAGCTCTCTTT. The encoded protein is CASSFPAEIAEALF. Complete variable domain (other parts from reference TRBV7-9 and TRBJ1-1): DTGVSQNPRHKITKRGQNVTFRCDPISEHNRLYWYRQTLGQGPEFLTYFQNEAQLEKSRLLSDRFSAERPKGSFSTLEIQRTEQGDSAMYLCASSFPAEIAEALFGQGTRLTVV.

There are many counts of this clonotype. This rearrangement joins TRBV19 to TRBJ1-3; the D is unclear. The CDR3 has 14 amino acids. Germline V CDR1 and CDR2: LNHDA, SQIVND (reference sequence). Trimming stripped 10 bases from V and 0 bases from J, with 13 bases between. In DNA form, the CDR3 reads TGTGCCACCCAGCCTCAGGACTCTGGAAACACCATATATTTT. It translates to CATQPQDSGNTIYF. The variable domain in full, completed from reference TRBV19 and TRBJ1-3, reads DGGITQSPKYLFRKEGQNVTLSCEQNLNHDAMYWYRQDPGQGLRLIYYSQIVNDFQKGDIAEGYSVSREKKESFPLTVTSAQKNPTAFYLCATQPQDSGNTIYFGEGSWLTVV.

In this sample, this clonotype turned up a few times. J is TRBJ1-2 and V is TRBV6-5; the match to TRBD1 covers 7 bases. The CDR3 consists of 14 residues. V dropped 0 bases and J dropped 7; count of bases not matched to a gene: 5. The germline V gene encodes CDR1 MNHEY and CDR2 SVGAGI. The CDR3 DNA sequence: TGTGCCAGCAGTTACTCGACAGGGCCAAGTGGCTACACCTTC. This sequence encodes CASSYSTGPSGYTF.

The CDR3, as DNA: TGTGCCAGCAGCTTAGCCCGCAATTCACCCCTCCACTTT. Its translation: CASSLARNSPLHF. V is TRBV11-3 and J is TRBJ1-6; D unclear. The V gene lost 1 base and the J gene lost 7 bases, with 5 bases spanning the gap. CDR3 size: 13 residues. Germline assignment: CDR1 SGHNT and CDR2 YENEEA.

Only one count was recorded for this clonotype. Here the CDR3 omits its conserved ending phenylalanine or tryptophan, so a read error is the likely source. CDR3 in amino acids: CSAYSGSYEQYL. The DNA for the CDR3 is TGCAGTGCTTATTCGGGGTCCTACGAGCAGTACCTC. This chain joins TRBV20-1 and TRBJ2-7, with D perhaps matching TRBD2 (5 bases). This CDR3 has 12 amino acids. Trimming cost V 5 bases and J 1 base, with 9 bases left between them. CDR1 and CDR2 (germline): DFQATT, SNEGSKA (reference sequence).